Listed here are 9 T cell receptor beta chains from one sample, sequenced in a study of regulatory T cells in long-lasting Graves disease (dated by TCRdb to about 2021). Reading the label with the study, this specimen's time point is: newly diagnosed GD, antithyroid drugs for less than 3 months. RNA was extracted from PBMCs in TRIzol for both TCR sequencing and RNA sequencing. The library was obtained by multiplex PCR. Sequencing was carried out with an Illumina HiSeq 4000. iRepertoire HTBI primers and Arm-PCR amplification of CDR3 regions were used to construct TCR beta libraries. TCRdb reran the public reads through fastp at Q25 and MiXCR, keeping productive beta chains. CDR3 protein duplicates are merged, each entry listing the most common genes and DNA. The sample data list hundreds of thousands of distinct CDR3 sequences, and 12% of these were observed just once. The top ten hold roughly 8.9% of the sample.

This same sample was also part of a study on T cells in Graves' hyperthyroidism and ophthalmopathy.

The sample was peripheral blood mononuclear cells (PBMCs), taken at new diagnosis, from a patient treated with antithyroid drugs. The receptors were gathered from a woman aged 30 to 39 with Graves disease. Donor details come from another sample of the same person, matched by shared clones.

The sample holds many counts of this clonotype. The DNA of the CDR3 is TGTGCCAGCAGCCACCGAGGAACGAATGAGCAGTTCTTC. Protein product: CASSHRGTNEQFF. J is TRBJ2-1 and V is TRBV11-3; no firm D call. Germline V gene sequence: CDR1 SGHNT, CDR2 YENEEA. V lost 5 bases, J lost 7 bases, and 12 bases lay in between. The CDR3 runs to 13 residues.

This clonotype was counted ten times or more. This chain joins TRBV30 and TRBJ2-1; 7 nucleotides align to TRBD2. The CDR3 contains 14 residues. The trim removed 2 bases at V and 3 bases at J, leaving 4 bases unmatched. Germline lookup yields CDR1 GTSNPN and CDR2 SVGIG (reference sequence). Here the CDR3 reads CAWSRGGNYNEQFF. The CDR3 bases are TGTGCCTGGAGTCGGGGAGGGAACTACAATGAGCAGTTCTTC.

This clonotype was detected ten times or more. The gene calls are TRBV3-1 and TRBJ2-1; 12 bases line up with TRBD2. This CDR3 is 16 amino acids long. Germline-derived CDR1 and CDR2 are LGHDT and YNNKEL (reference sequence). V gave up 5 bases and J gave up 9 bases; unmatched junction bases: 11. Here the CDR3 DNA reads TGTGCCAGCAGCATCGGACTAGCGGGAAGTGACGGTGAGCAGTTCTTC. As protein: CASSIGLAGSDGEQFF.

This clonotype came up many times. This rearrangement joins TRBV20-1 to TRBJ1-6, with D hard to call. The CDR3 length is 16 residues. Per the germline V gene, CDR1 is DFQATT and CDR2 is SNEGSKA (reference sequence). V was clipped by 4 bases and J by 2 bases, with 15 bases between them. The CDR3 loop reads CSANLVRGTYNSPLHF. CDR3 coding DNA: TGCAGTGCTAACTTGGTGCGTGGGACCTATAATTCACCCCTCCACTTT.

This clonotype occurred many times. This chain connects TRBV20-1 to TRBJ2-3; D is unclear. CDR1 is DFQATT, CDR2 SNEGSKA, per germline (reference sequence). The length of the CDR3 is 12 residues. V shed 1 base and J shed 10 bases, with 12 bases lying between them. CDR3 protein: CSARGPAAAQYF. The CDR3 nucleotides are TGCAGTGCTAGAGGTCCCGCCGCGGCGCAGTATTTT.

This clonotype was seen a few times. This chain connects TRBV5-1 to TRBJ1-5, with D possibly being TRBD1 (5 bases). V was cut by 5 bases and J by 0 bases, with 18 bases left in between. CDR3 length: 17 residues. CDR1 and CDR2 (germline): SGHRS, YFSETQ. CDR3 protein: CASRLKRQPNSNQPQHF. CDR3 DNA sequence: TGCGCCAGCAGACTGAAACGACAGCCCAATAGCAATCAGCCCCAGCATTTT. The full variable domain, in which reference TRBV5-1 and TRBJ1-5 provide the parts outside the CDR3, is KAGVTQTPRYLIKTRGQQVTLSCSPISGHRSVSWYQQTPGQGLQFLFEYFSETQRNKGNFPGRFSGRQFSNSRSEMNVSTLELGDSALYLCASRLKRQPNSNQPQHFGDGTRLSIL.

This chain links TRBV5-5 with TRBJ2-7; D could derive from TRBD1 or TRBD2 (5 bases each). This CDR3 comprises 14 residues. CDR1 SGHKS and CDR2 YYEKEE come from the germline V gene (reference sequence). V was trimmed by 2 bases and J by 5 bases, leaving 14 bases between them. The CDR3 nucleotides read TGTGCCAGCAGCTTTCCCGGGACCCCGGACGAGCAGTACTTC. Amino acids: CASSFPGTPDEQYF.

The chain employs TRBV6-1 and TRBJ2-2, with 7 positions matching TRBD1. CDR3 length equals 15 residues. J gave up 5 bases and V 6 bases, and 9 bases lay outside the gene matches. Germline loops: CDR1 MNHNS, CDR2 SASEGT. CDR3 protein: CASRPQVRGTGELFF. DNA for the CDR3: TGTGCCAGCAGACCCCAAGTCAGGGGGACCGGGGAGCTGTTTTTT.

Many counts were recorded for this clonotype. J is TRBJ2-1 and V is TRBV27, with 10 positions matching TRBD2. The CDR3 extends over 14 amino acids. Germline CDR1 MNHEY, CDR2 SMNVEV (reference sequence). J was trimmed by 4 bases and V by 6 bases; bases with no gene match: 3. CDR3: CASRVSGGYNEQFF. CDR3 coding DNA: TGTGCCAGCAGAGTTAGCGGGGGGTACAATGAGCAGTTCTTC.